This TCR beta chain stems from a study of neurological immune-mediated disorders (dated by TCRdb to between 2018 and 2020). General notes on the study: Of the roughly 34 multiple sclerosis patients, some 30 had relapsing-remitting MS and 3 had secondary progressive MS. The study compared peripheral blood TCR-beta repertoires of HTLV-I-associated myelopathy (HAM/TSP) patients, multiple sclerosis patients and healthy controls using UMI-based sequencing. The roughly 100 TCR-beta libraries covered PBMC samples along with longitudinal samples, technical triplicates, and paired sorted CD4+ and CD8+ T-cell subsets. Of the 68 subjects in the cohort, some 14 were HAM/TSP patients, some 34 were multiple sclerosis patients, and 20 were healthy controls. On the study overall, not on this receptor specifically: Repertoires from 18 of 34 MS patients were grouped by phylogenetic analysis into a cluster of related CDR3 sequences, suggesting a possible repertoire-level signature. The highest TCR clonal expansion was observed in HAM/TSP patients, whereas the lowest was observed in MS patients, even when compared with healthy controls. The MS cluster was not associated with any clinical or MRI features, and the authors stated that larger cohorts are needed. Expanded clones from different subjects shared no identical CDR3 amino acid sequences, which suggests that TCR-beta repertoires were private in all groups.

CDR3 length: 13 amino acids, cysteine to phenylalanine. Only the CDR3 portion is preserved as DNA: 39 bases, with reading frame beginning at the first base. Between the V and J ends, shortened by 3 bases and 9 bases respectively, the junction contains 14 bases. To synthesize cDNA, template-switch 5'RACE was performed with a primer carrying a 10-nucleotide random unique molecular identifier so that each TCR transcript was tagged. Over 180 million TCR-beta sequences, covering 15-18 subjects, were produced in each sequencing run. Total RNA was extracted with the RNeasy kit. TCR-beta VDJ regions were amplified with primers for the TCR constant region and the 5'RACE anchor, using the KAPA Real-time Library Amplification kit. A first PCR added sample indexes and Illumina adaptors, after which a second PCR increased the library yield. After Ampure bead purification, the TCR product of roughly 650 bp was size-selected on a 2% E-gel SizeSelection system. Library quality was checked on a Bioanalyzer, concentration was measured with Qubit, and libraries were quantified with the Kapa Library Quantification kit before pooling. Libraries were sequenced paired-end 2 x 150 bp on an Illumina HiSeq 2500. To increase sequence diversity, about 25-31% phiX was spiked into each library pool. Turning to the authors' computational methods: The quality-filtered reads were processed with the UMI-based MiGEC pipeline, whose error correction step removed more than 80% of the raw TCR sequences. IMGT germline references were used for alignment of VDJ genes, and clonotypes were defined by a unique CDR3 amino acid sequence together with V-J genes. Clonal expansion, Shannon diversity, and CDR3 relatedness (CalcPairwiseDistances, ClusterSamples) were evaluated with VDJtools, and phylogenetic trees were built with CLCbio workbench. Clones with at least 8 unique UMIs were defined as expanded, with this threshold being based on coefficient-of-variation modelling across technical triplicates. TCRdb applied fastp at Q25 and MiXCR to the public reads, then kept only in-frame beta chains. Rows with a matching CDR3 protein are joined into one entry that keeps the most common DNA and genes. The V and J calls shown here were made by TCRdb, not taken from the authors' results. The sample contains about 10,000 distinct CDR3 sequences, approximately 22% of them found a single time. Around 15% of the sample comes from the top ten.

For the sorted-subset TCR libraries, the starting material was roughly 1 million sorted CD4+ or CD8+ T cells. Multiple sclerosis patients were enrolled in a US clinical protocol under which disease progression was evaluated by magnetic resonance imaging. Peripheral blood was subjected to Ficoll-Hypaque density gradient centrifugation to isolate PBMCs, which were then cryopreserved in liquid nitrogen. The study also sequenced paired sorted CD4+ and CD8+ subsets from healthy controls, HAM/TSP patients and MS patients. This clonotype occurred many times. Its recognized antigen is unknown. Base qualities are missing; no much larger clone stands one base away.

In this chain, TRBV12-3 or TRBV12-4 is recombined with TRBJ1-2; TRBD1 is a weak D gene call, 5 bases matching. Sequencing used CD8+ T cells from blood. This clonotype originated in a woman between 35 and 50 years old with multiple sclerosis. The CDR3 here reads CASSFSATASYTF. The sequence in DNA is TGTGCCAGCAGTTTCAGCGCGACAGCTAGCTACACCTTC.